This T cell receptor beta chain originates from a study of siplizumab effects on memory and regulatory T cells. The trim removed 4 bases at V and 6 bases at J, leaving 0 bases unmatched. This CDR3 region has 12 residues. Germline CDR1 reads SGHDT; CDR2 reads YYEEEE. About this clone: Its antigen is undetermined.

Points from the study as a whole: Siplizumab, the agent tested, significantly reduced alloreactive sequences traceable to unstimulated CD4+ memory cells.

The table came from immunoSEQ multiplex PCR; TCRdb's copy has only in-frame clones and leaves some out. The sample has about 100,000 clones; roughly nine tenths are singletons. The chain employs TRBV5-6 and TRBJ2-7; 11 bases fit TRBD1. The receptor was derived from a human donor in good health. The sample consisted of Tregs sorted from blood. In DNA, the CDR3 is TGTGCCAGCAGCGGGACAGGGGGCGAGCAGTACTTC. It yields the protein CASSGTGGEQYF. The full variable domain, completed using reference TRBV5-6 and TRBJ2-7, is DAGVTQSPTHLIKTRGQQVTLRCSPKSGHDTVSWYQQALGQGPQFIFQYYEEEERQRGNFPDRFSGHQFPNYSSELNVNALLLGDSALYLCASSGTGGEQYFGPGTRLTVT.